One sample yielded the 11 T cell receptor beta chains listed below, sequenced in a study of T cell responses to AZD1222 COVID-19 vaccine. This table comes from immunoSEQ multiplex PCR, and its TCRdb copy is limited to in-frame clones, with some not included. The sample lists more than 150,000 clones, 85% to 95% occurring once. The sample here was peripheral blood, taken on day 0 of AZD1222 vaccination. All receptors derive from an adult in good health.

This clone is a singleton in its sample. The genes are TRBV12-5 and TRBJ2-7, with 14 bases lining up with TRBD2. Trimming at V came to 6 bases and at J to 1 base, leaving 8 bases not matched to a gene. The CDR3 extends over 17 amino acids. Looked up from germline, CDR1 is LGHNT and CDR2 is FRNRAP. The CDR3 DNA is TGTGCTAGTGGATCCGGGACTAGCGGGAGTCGGTCCTACGAGCAGTACTTC. As protein: CASGSGTSGSRSYEQYF.

Concerning this clone: The identical CDR3 is also encoded by other nucleotide sequences in the sample. V and J are TRBV27 and TRBJ1-1; no clear D gene. The V gene's germline CDR1 is MNHEY and CDR2 SMNVEV (reference sequence). The germline V and J ends were trimmed by 5 bases and 1 base, with 8 bases remaining between them. The CDR3 totals 13 residues. The CDR3, as DNA: TGTGCCAGCAGTCTTCGAGGGAACACTGAAGCTTTCTTT. It codes for CASSLRGNTEAFF.

The chain uses TRBV5-1 and TRBJ2-5; TRBD2 agrees at 7 bases. V gave up 3 bases and J gave up 5 bases; unmatched junction bases: 7. The germline CDR1 and CDR2 sequences are SGHRS and YFSETQ. The CDR3 spans 14 residues. CDR3 protein: CASSWGGSGETQYF. The CDR3 DNA sequence: TGCGCCAGCAGCTGGGGAGGTAGCGGGGAGACCCAGTACTTC.

The CDR3 bases are TGTGCCAGCAGTGACGGGACAGATAGCAATCAGCCCCAGCATTTT. Its translation is CASSDGTDSNQPQHF. The rearrangement links TRBV2 to TRBJ1-5, with 7 bases identical to TRBD1. Germline values: CDR1 SNHLY, CDR2 FYNNEI. The CDR3 loop spans 15 amino acids. After removal of 3 bases from V and 0 bases from J, the junction contained 2 bases not matched to a gene.

The chain recombines TRBV7-2 with TRBJ2-5; TRBD1 might be the D (6 bases). The CDR3 has 15 amino acids. V was pared by 3 bases and J by 0 bases, with 11 bases between. Germline values: CDR1 SGHTA, CDR2 FQGNSA. The chain's CDR3 is CASSLVGAYQETQYF. In nucleotides, the CDR3 is TGTGCCAGCAGCTTGGTGGGGGCGTACCAAGAGACCCAGTACTTC.

The rearrangement links TRBV11-2 to TRBJ1-1; the D gene is possibly TRBD1 (5 bases). With 5 bases removed from V and 3 bases from J, the gap between germline ends came to 19 bases. CDR1 is SGHAT and CDR2 is FQNNGV in the germline V gene. CDR3 size: 16 residues. The CDR3 nucleotides read TGTGCCAGCAGCGTCGACAGTATATTTATGGACACTGAAGCTTTCTTT. Its translation is CASSVDSIFMDTEAFF.

The chain combines TRBV7-9 with TRBJ2-7; 8 nucleotides line up with TRBD1. The trim removed 5 bases at V and 4 bases at J, leaving 10 bases unmatched. The CDR3 totals 15 residues. Per germline, CDR1 SEHNR and CDR2 FQNEAQ (reference sequence). CDR3 sequence reads: CASSDDRGLLYEQYF. In DNA, the CDR3 is TGTGCCAGCAGCGACGACAGGGGTCTCCTTTACGAGCAGTACTTC.

The V gene is TRBV7-2, the J gene TRBJ1-1; no clear D gene. The V end lost 4 bases, the J end lost 3 bases, and 12 bases lay between the germline ends. The germline V gene encodes CDR1 SGHTA and CDR2 FQGNSA. This CDR3 has 14 residues. In DNA, the CDR3 is TGTGCCAGCAGCTCCCCTACACAGCACACTGAAGCTTTCTTT. It translates to CASSSPTQHTEAFF.

For this clone: The same CDR3 also results from other DNA sequences found in this sample. The chain employs TRBV29-1 and TRBJ2-1; 7 bases fit TRBD1. V was pared by 8 bases and J by 5 bases, with 12 bases of the junction left unmatched. Germline V CDR1 and CDR2: SQVTM, ANQGSEA. This CDR3 spans 14 amino acids. For the CDR3, the DNA is TGCAGCTCATCTCAGGGACAGTTTGACAATGAGCAGTTCTTC. This gives the protein CSSSQGQFDNEQFF.

CDR3 bases: TGTGCCAGCAGTTTAACGACAGGGCTGGGGTACACTGAAGCTTTCTTT. This gives the protein CASSLTTGLGYTEAFF. The chain links TRBV27 to TRBJ1-1; 7 nucleotides agree with TRBD1. The V gene's germline CDR1 is MNHEY and CDR2 SMNVEV (reference sequence). The ends lost 2 bases at V and 3 bases at J; junction bases unmatched: 9. The length of the CDR3 is 16 residues.

V usage is TRBV30 and J usage is TRBJ2-6; the D is unclear. The ends were cut back, 7 bases at V and 0 bases at J, with 7 bases in the middle. The CDR3 extends over 13 amino acids. Germline CDR1 GTSNPN, CDR2 SVGIG (reference sequence). The CDR3 sequence is CALDTSGANVLTF. The CDR3, as DNA: TGTGCCTTGGATACCTCTGGGGCCAACGTCCTGACTTTC.